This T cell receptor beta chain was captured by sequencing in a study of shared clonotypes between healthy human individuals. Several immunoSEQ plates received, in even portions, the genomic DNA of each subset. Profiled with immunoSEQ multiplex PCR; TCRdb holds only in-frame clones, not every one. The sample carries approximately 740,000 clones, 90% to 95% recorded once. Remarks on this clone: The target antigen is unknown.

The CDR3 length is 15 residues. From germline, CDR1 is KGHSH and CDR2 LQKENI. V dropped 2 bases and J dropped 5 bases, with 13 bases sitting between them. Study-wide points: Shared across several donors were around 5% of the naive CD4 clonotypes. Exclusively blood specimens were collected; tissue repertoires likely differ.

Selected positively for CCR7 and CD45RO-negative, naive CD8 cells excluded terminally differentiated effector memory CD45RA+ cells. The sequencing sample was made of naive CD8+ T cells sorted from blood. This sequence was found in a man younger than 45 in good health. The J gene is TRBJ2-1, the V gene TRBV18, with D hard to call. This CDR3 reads CASSPYDRTHNEQFF. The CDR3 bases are TGTGCCAGCTCACCATATGATAGGACGCACAATGAGCAGTTCTTC. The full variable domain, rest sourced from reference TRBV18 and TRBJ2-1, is NAGVMQNPRHLVRRRGQEARLRCSPMKGHSHVYWYRQLPEEGLKFMVYLQKENIIDESGMPKERFSAEFPKEGPSILRIQQVVRGDSAAYFCASSPYDRTHNEQFFGPGTRLTVL.